This record looks at one T cell receptor (beta chain) sequence and its context. The clone's antigen remains unknown. Base qualities are not provided; no much larger clone lies one nucleotide away. This specimen includes other DNA sequences encoding the same CDR3. V is shortened by 1 base, J by 2 bases, and the region joining them spans 6 bases. Taken from cysteine to phenylalanine, the CDR3 has 14 residues. Kept here is only the CDR3 DNA, which spans 42 bases and is read in frame from base 1. The germline V gene sets CDR1 to SGHTA and CDR2 to FQGNSA. The donors were healthy, HIV-negative adults with no recently reported acute infections or vaccinations. Every donor was a Caucasian adult living in Nashville, Tennessee, USA. CD4+ T cells were enriched by magnetic negative selection; naive cells were then positively selected on CD45RA, and the negative fraction formed the memory subset. Blood was collected by leukapheresis, and PBMCs were isolated by Ficoll-Histopaque density gradient centrifugation and then cryopreserved in liquid nitrogen vapor phase. Analytical flow cytometry was used to check the purity and quantity of each magnetically sorted T cell population. Genomic DNA was isolated from each sorted fraction and quantified by UV absorbance on a Nanodrop 2000c.

This specimen belongs to a study of shared clonotypes between healthy human individuals (dated by TCRdb to about 2020). Regarding the complete study: The cohort included three men and a couple of women between 18 and 49 years of age. Different laboratories and diverse techniques were used to prepare libraries and sequence TCR repertoires, to increase sequencing depth and limit assay-specific biases. To estimate repertoire size and how much clonotype sharing occurs between individuals, the study deeply sequenced the blood TCR repertoires of a handful of healthy adults. Per donor, leukapheresis produced somewhere between about 0.94 and 10 billion PBMCs. For each donor, CD4 naive and CD4 memory were each run on three plates, CD8 naive on two plates, and CD8 memory on one plate. The paper as a whole reports these results and caveats: Sampling was restricted to blood, and TCR repertoires in tissue are likely to differ from TCR repertoires in blood. The genetic and exposure-history diversity represented was limited by the small number of donors. Naive subsets generally had larger estimated clonotype richness than memory subsets. Higher generation probabilities were observed for clonotypes shared by all four sorted-subset donors than for non-shared clonotypes. Sharing across four donors was observed for approximately 5% of naive CD4, less than 4% of naive CD8, over 2% of memory CD4, and roughly 0.4% of memory CD8 clonotypes. Even with the large sequencing depth, rarefaction of the sorted-subset datasets indicated that sequencing was incomplete. Based on pairwise subsampling, the degree of clonotype sharing among donors was expected to be affected by sequencing depth.

Using the deep immunoSEQ assay, multiplex PCR amplified TCR CDR3 regions from genomic DNA. Extracted genomic DNA from each cell subset was spread evenly across all wells of several immunoSEQ 96-well plates, with each plate serving as a replicate. For sorted subsets, 200 to 250 ng genomic DNA, equal to tens of thousands of T cell genomes, was loaded into each replicate PCR. The purified libraries were quantified using a Qubit 3.0 fluorometer, sized with a Bioanalyzer 2100, and then quantified again using the KAPA Library Quantification kit. Each immunoSEQ 96-well plate was sequenced on its own single-read 150-cycle Illumina NextSeq 550 flow cell. As for how the authors treated the data: Because only junctional sequences without quality scores were contained in the immunoSEQ output, filtering matching that applied to full-length reads could not be performed. Sequences were annotated with PyIR, a Python wrapper for IgBLAST v1.9, and V/J genes and CDR3 were assigned using IMGT germline references. Reads were removed for weak V/J assignments (E-value above 1e-6), missing CDR3, stop codons, out-of-frame junctions, or ambiguous translated residues. A V3J clonotype was defined by an identical inferred V gene, J gene, and CDR3 amino acid sequence. Percentage overlap between repertoires was calculated by dividing the number of shared unique clonotypes by the size of the smaller repertoire. RTK rarefaction, the Chao1 estimator, and Recon v2.1 estimates of unobserved clonotypes were used to assess repertoire richness. Generation probabilities were computed with OLGA for all TCRbeta clonotypes obtained by the gDNA method from a few donors. In its TCRdb copy, this immuneACCESS table keeps in-frame sequences only and misses some clones. Where compared with another copy, unresolved V genes explain less than half of these, and the others have no known cause. Clone size and the V and J calls come from that table; the DNA yielded D and trimming. The sample records roughly 1,500,000 clones, approximately 98.5% of which are singletons. The top ten constitute roughly 0.36% of the sample.

The rearrangement combines TRBV7-2 with TRBJ2-1; too little of a D gene remains to name it. The sequence was obtained from a man aged 25-45 years in good health. The specimen sequenced was naive CD4+ T cells sorted from blood. The cell subset or site label on this specimen signifies: CD45RA+ positively selected. DNA sequence: TGTGCCAGCAGCTTAGAGGTTGCCTACAATGAGCAGTTCTTC. Translated, this gives CASSLEVAYNEQFF.